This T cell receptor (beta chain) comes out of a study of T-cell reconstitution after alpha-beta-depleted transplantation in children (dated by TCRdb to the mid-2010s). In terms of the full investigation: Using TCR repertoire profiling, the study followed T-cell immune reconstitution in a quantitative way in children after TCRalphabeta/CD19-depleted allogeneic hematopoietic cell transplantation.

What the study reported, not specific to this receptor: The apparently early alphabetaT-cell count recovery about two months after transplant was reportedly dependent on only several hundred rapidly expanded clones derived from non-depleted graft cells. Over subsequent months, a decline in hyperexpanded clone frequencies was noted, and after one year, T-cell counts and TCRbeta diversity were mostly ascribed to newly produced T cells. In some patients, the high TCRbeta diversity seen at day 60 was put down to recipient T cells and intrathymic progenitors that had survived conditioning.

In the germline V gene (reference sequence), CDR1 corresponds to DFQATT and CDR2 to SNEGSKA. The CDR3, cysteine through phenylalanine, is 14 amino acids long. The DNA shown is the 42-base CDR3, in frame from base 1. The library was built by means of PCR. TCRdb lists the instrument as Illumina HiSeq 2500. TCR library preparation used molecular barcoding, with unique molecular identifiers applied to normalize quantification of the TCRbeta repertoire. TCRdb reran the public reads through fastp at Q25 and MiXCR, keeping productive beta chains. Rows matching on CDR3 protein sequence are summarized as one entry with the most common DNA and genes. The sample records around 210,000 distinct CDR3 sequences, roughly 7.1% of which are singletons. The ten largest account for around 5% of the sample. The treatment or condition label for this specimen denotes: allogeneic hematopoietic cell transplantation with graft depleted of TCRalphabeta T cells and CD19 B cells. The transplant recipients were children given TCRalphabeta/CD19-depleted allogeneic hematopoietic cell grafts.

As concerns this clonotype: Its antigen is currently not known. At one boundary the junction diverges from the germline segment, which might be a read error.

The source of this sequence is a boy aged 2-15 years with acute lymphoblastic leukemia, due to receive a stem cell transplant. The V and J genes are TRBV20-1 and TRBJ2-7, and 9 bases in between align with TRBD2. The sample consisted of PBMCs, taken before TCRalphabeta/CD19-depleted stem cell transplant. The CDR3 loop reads CRASLAGRSYEQYF. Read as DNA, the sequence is TGCAGGGCTAGCCTAGCGGGGCGCTCCTACGAGCAGTACTTC.